One T cell receptor beta chain is described in this entry. The data derive from a study of PD-L1 blockade in urothelial cancer. Regarding time point: pretreatment peripheral blood. Sequenced by immunoSEQ multiplex PCR; TCRdb stores in-frame clones only, minus some. The table records tens of thousands of clones, 90% of them present only once. J lost 3 bases, V lost 4 bases, and 4 bases had no gene match. Germline V gene data show CDR1 as SEHNR and CDR2 as FQNEAQ (reference sequence). The length of the CDR3 is 14 residues. The source is a man aged 55 to 69 with urothelial cancer. This specimen was PBMCs, taken around atezolizumab (anti-PD-L1) treatment. This chain connects TRBV7-9 to TRBJ2-7, with 9 bases identical to TRBD1. The CDR3 DNA follows: TGTGCCAGCAGCTCATGGACAGGGGTCTACGAGCAGTACTTC. This sequence encodes CASSSWTGVYEQYF.